A single sample is the source of the 8 T cell receptor beta chains below, sequenced in a study of blood T cell repertoires in COVID-19. The table came from immunoSEQ multiplex PCR; TCRdb's copy has only in-frame clones and leaves some out. The table shows around 300,000 clones, with approximately 90% occurring only once. The sequenced sample consisted of PBMCs or T cells enriched from blood (not recorded which). These receptors all come from a woman aged 18-35 years who had recovered from COVID-19.

Here the CDR3 DNA reads TGTGCCAGCAGAAGGCGGGGTAACACTGAAGCTTTCTTT. This gives the protein CASRRRGNTEAFF. The V call is TRBV5-4, the J call TRBJ1-1; D gene uncertain. Germline V gene data show CDR1 as SGHNT and CDR2 as YYREEE (reference sequence). Trimming removed 5 bases from V and 2 bases from J, with 10 bases in between. The CDR3 runs to 13 residues.

The genes are TRBV4-1 and TRBJ2-1, with 9 bases lining up with TRBD2. Per the germline V gene, CDR1 is MGHRA and CDR2 is YSYEKL. CDR3 length equals 15 residues. V gave up 4 bases and J gave up 4 bases; unmatched junction bases: 5. The CDR3 region has the DNA TGCGCCAGCAGCCCGGTTAGCGGGGGTTACAATGAGCAGTTCTTC. This sequence encodes CASSPVSGGYNEQFF.

CDR3 region: CASSLGALYSPLHF. The DNA of the CDR3 is TGTGCCAGCAGCTTAGGGGCATTGTATTCACCCCTCCACTTT. The chain uses TRBV13 and TRBJ1-6; no firm D call. The CDR3 sequence is 14 residues long. Germline CDR1 reads PRHDT; CDR2 reads FYEKMQ (reference sequence). V shed 0 bases and J shed 8 bases, with 8 bases lying between them.

J is TRBJ1-4 and V is TRBV18, with unresolved D. V shed 2 bases and J shed 7 bases, with 11 bases lying between them. CDR1 is KGHSH and CDR2 is LQKENI in the germline V gene. The CDR3 covers 14 residues. DNA for the CDR3: TGTGCCAGCTCACCAGTAACAGAGACTGAAAAACTGTTTTTT. Translation gives CASSPVTETEKLFF.

This clone showed up just a few times. The CDR3 DNA is TGTGCCAGCAGGCGGGGGGCTACTGACAATGAGCAGTTCTTC. It is translated as CASRRGATDNEQFF. The V and J genes are TRBV6-4 and TRBJ2-1; 8 bases agree with TRBD2. The CDR3 length is 14 residues. From germline, CDR1 is MRHNA and CDR2 SNTAGT. V dropped 6 bases and J dropped 5; count of bases not matched to a gene: 6.

This chain connects TRBV5-1 to TRBJ1-1; D unresolved. Trimming stripped 0 bases from V and 7 bases from J, with 16 bases between. Germline assignment: CDR1 SGHRS and CDR2 YFSETQ. CDR3 size: 15 residues. CDR3 sequence: CASSLAGQTASEAFF. CDR3 DNA: TGCGCCAGCAGCTTGGCCGGTCAGACTGCAAGTGAAGCTTTCTTT.

The chain combines TRBV6-2 or TRBV6-3 with TRBJ2-3, with 14 bases aligning to TRBD2. Per the germline V gene, CDR1 is MNHEY and CDR2 is SVGEGT. The V and J ends lost 6 bases and 2 bases, in that order; junction bases with no gene match: 7. The CDR3 consists of 17 residues. The CDR3 coding sequence is TGTGCCAGCAGCCATAAGACTAGCGGGGGGGCCACAGATACGCAGTATTTT. It encodes CASSHKTSGGATDTQYF.

The chain links TRBV27 to TRBJ2-7, with 11 bases fitting TRBD1. The CDR3 contains 15 residues. Per germline, CDR1 MNHEY and CDR2 SMNVEV (reference sequence). The ends lost 5 bases at V and 5 bases at J; junction bases unmatched: 8. DNA of the CDR3: TGTGCCAGCAGTCGTGGGACAGGGGGTAGCGACGAGCAGTACTTC. Amino acids: CASSRGTGGSDEQYF.